This paragraph reports one T cell receptor (beta chain). This clone has ten or more counts. Its antigen is not yet known. No per-base quality is available; no much larger clone lies one base away. Other DNA sequences in this specimen translate into the identical CDR3. Via the germline V gene, CDR1 is SGHRS and CDR2 YFSETQ. The CDR3 goes from the cysteine to the phenylalanine over 17 residues. Solely the CDR3 DNA is kept, with 51 bases framed from the first base. V ends up 4 bases short and J 2 bases short, with an unmatched junction base count of 5. Using the deep immunoSEQ assay, multiplex PCR amplified TCR CDR3 regions from genomic DNA. For each cell subset, the extracted genomic DNA was distributed evenly across all wells of several immunoSEQ 96-well plates, and each plate served as one replicate. For sorted subsets, around 200 ng genomic DNA, equal to 30,000 or so T cell genomes, was loaded into each replicate PCR. The purified libraries were quantified using a Qubit 3.0 fluorometer, sized with a Bioanalyzer 2100, and then quantified again using the KAPA Library Quantification kit. Each immunoSEQ 96-well plate was sequenced on its own single-read 150-cycle Illumina NextSeq 550 flow cell. Per the original workflow: Because the immunoSEQ output included only junctional sequences and no quality scores, the filtering could not be the same as the filtering used for full-length reads. Sequences were annotated with PyIR, a Python wrapper for IgBLAST v1.9, and V/J genes and CDR3 were assigned using IMGT germline references. Reads were removed for weak V/J assignments (E-value above 1e-6), missing CDR3, stop codons, out-of-frame junctions, or ambiguous translated residues. V3J clonotypes were defined as sequences sharing the same inferred V gene, J gene, and CDR3 amino acid sequence. The percentage overlap between two repertoires was calculated by dividing the number of shared unique clonotypes by the size of the smaller repertoire. Three approaches were used to assess repertoire richness: RTK rarefaction, the Chao1 estimator, and Recon v2.1 estimates of unobserved clonotypes. Generation probabilities were computed with OLGA for all TCRbeta clonotypes obtained by the gDNA method from four donors. TCRdb took this table from immuneACCESS and kept in-frame rearrangements with V and J called. Such tables lack part of the clones; where checked against another copy, unresolved V genes explain under half of the gap, and the rest is unexplained. The DNA was the basis for D and trimming; V, J and clone size are from that table. The sample yields hundreds of thousands of clones; about 80% were counted once. The ten largest clonotypes hold about 1.8% of the sample.

The data were taken from a study of shared clonotypes between healthy human individuals (dated by TCRdb to about 2020). Looking at the study overall: The cohort comprised two women and a few men aged 18 to 49 years. For each donor, three plates each were used for CD4 naive and CD4 memory, two plates were used for CD8 naive, and one plate was used for CD8 memory. Blood TCR repertoires of five healthy adults were deeply sequenced to estimate repertoire size and the extent of clonotype sharing between individuals. Libraries were prepared and TCR repertoires were sequenced by different laboratories using diverse techniques, in order to increase sequencing depth and limit assay-specific biases. Between about 0.85 and 9.5 billion PBMCs per donor were obtained by leukapheresis. Overall study results and their limits: About 5% of naive CD4, 3.5% of naive CD8, roughly 2.4% of memory CD4, and more than 0.35% of memory CD8 clonotypes were shared across a few donors. Clonotypes shared by all four sorted-subset donors showed higher generation probabilities than non-shared clonotypes. Naive subsets generally had larger estimated clonotype richness than memory subsets. Pairwise subsampling indicated that sequencing depth was expected to affect the degree of clonotype sharing among donors. Rarefaction of sorted-subset datasets indicated incomplete sequencing despite the large sequencing depth. Only blood was sampled, and tissue TCR repertoires likely differ from those in blood. The small number of donors limited the genetic and exposure-history diversity represented.

Donors were healthy HIV-negative adults with no recently reported acute infections or vaccinations. All donors were Caucasian adults living in Nashville, Tennessee, USA. Magnetic negative selection was used to enrich CD4+ T cells, after which naive cells were positively selected on CD45RA and the negative fraction became the memory subset. Blood was obtained by leukapheresis, after which PBMCs were separated by Ficoll-Histopaque density gradient centrifugation and cryopreserved in liquid nitrogen vapor phase. Analytical flow cytometry was used to check the purity and quantity of each magnetically sorted T cell population. Genomic DNA was isolated from each sorted fraction and quantified by UV absorbance on a Nanodrop 2000c.

The origin of this receptor is a woman younger than 45 in good health. Sequences were obtained from memory CD4+ T cells sorted from blood. The intended sense of this specimen's cell subset or site label: CD45RA-negative fraction. The chain was built from TRBV5-1 and TRBJ2-3, with 15 central nucleotides matching TRBD2. This receptor carries the CDR3 CASSQGLAGGLTDTQYF. The sequenced DNA: TGCGCCAGCAGCCAGGGACTAGCGGGAGGACTCACAGATACGCAGTATTTT.